This is a list of T cell receptor beta chains from one sample in a study of T cell repertoires in cytomegalovirus infection. Their recognized antigens are unknown. TCRdb reprocessed the reads with MiXCR, giving one entry per CDR3 protein. The sample records around 570,000 distinct CDR3 sequences, roughly 42% being singletons. Sequencing was performed on cultured PBMCs, taken from culture after CMV antigen stimulation. These receptors originate from a human donor in good health (CMV status not recorded). Some clones in this sample may be carry-over from other donors' samples. Each CDR3 is given with its conserved first and last residue. D genes are given only for firm matches. The size of a clone is reported for some rows only, either as once, few or many, or as a class for expanded clones.

J gene	clone size	V gene	D gene	CDR3 protein	CDR3 DNA
TRBJ1-1	-	TRBV15	-	CATGRDMNTEAFF	TGTGCCACCGGCCGGGACATGAACACTGAAGCTTTCTTT
TRBJ1-6	-	TRBV27	-	CASSLVFNSGSPLHF	TGTGCCAGCAGTTTGGTTTTCAATTCGGGTTCACCCCTCCACTTT
TRBJ1-1	few	TRBV7-8	TRBD1	CASSSQHADRDAFF	TGTGCCAGCAGCTCACAACACGCCGACAGGGACGCTTTCTTT
TRBJ2-7	few	TRBV7-4	TRBD2	CASSFSRGTNAFYEQYF	TGTGCCAGCAGCTTTTCTCGCGGGACTAATGCCTTCTACGAGCAGTACTTC
TRBJ2-2	few	TRBV7-2	-	CASKQNTGELFF	TGTGCCAGCAAACAGAACACCGGGGAGCTGTTTTTT
TRBJ2-1	-	TRBV7-8	-	CAAGAGAGYNEQFF	TGTGCAGCAGGAGCTGGGGCGGGGTACAATGAGCAGTTCTTC
TRBJ2-3	many	TRBV7-2	TRBD1	CASRFRGSSTDTQYF	TGTGCCAGCAGATTCAGGGGGAGTAGCACAGATACGCAGTATTTT
TRBJ2-7	-	TRBV20-1	-	CSSLGESSYEQYF	TGCAGCTCCCTTGGGGAGAGCTCCTACGAGCAGTACTTC
TRBJ1-6	-	TRBV7-2	-	CASSLRIGGGNSPLHF	TGTGCCAGCAGCTTAAGGATCGGGGGGGGTAATTCACCCCTCCACTTT
TRBJ2-7	few	TRBV5-6	-	CASSYRYRGGEQYF	TGTGCCAGCAGCTACCGGTACAGGGGAGGCGAGCAGTACTTC
TRBJ1-5	-	TRBV15	-	CATSRDSPLRGNQPQHF	TGTGCCACCAGCAGAGATAGTCCTCTACGGGGGAATCAGCCCCAGCATTTT
TRBJ2-3	few	TRBV7-6	-	CASSPPGGAGTDTQYF	TGTGCCAGCAGCCCCCCAGGGGGGGCCGGCACAGATACGCAGTATTTT
TRBJ1-2	-	TRBV11-2	-	CASSLGGRGRIPHYGYTF	TGTGCCAGCAGCTTAGGCGGAAGGGGACGGATCCCCCACTATGGCTACACCTTC
TRBJ2-1	-	TRBV12-3/TRBV12-4	-	CASTADRFGGNEQFF	TGTGCCAGCACCGCAGACAGGTTTGGGGGGAATGAGCAGTTCTTC
TRBJ1-1	-	TRBV6-1	-	CASRDRYREAFF	TGTGCCAGCAGAGACAGGTACAGGGAAGCTTTCTTT
TRBJ2-2	few	TRBV7-9	-	CASGGPNTGELFF	TGTGCCAGCGGGGGACCGAACACCGGGGAGCTGTTTTTT
TRBJ2-3	-	TRBV20-1	-	CSARRASGTDTQYF	TGCAGTGCTAGGCGGGCTAGCGGCACAGATACGCAGTATTTT
TRBJ1-5	-	TRBV6-2/TRBV6-3	-	CASSIGTGSRRNQPQHF	TGTGCCAGCAGCATCGGGACGGGGAGCCGTCGCAATCAGCCCCAGCATTTT
TRBJ1-2	-	TRBV7-9	-	CASSLSGSWNYGYTF	TGTGCCAGCAGCTTGTCAGGGAGTTGGAACTATGGCTACACCTTC
TRBJ2-7	-	TRBV4-1	TRBD1	CASSQDEVLTGGDHQYF	TGCGCCAGCAGCCAAGATGAAGTCCTCACAGGGGGCGATCACCAGTACTTC
TRBJ1-5	-	TRBV7-2	TRBD1	CANGTGANQPQHF	TGTGCCAACGGGACAGGGGCCAATCAGCCCCAGCATTTT
TRBJ2-7	-	TRBV15	TRBD2	CATSERERSYEQYF	TGTGCCACCTCAGAGCGGGAGAGGTCCTACGAGCAGTACTTC
TRBJ2-3	-	TRBV11-2	TRBD2	CASSLGASGTDTQYF	TGTGCCAGCAGCTTAGGGGCTAGCGGGACGGATACGCAGTATTTT
TRBJ1-1	-	TRBV5-1	TRBD1	CASSYRDRQDPEAFF	TGCGCCAGCAGCTATAGGGACAGGCAAGACCCTGAAGCTTTCTTT
TRBJ2-7	-	TRBV6-2/TRBV6-3	TRBD1	CASSWAGTGDEQYF	TGTGCCAGCAGTTGGGCCGGGACAGGGGACGAGCAGTACTTC
TRBJ2-7	-	TRBV19	TRBD1	CATAPGTGYEQYF	TGTGCCACCGCACCCGGGACAGGCTACGAGCAGTACTTC
TRBJ2-3	few	TRBV5-4	TRBD1	CASSLAQGYTDTQYF	TGTGCCAGCAGCTTGGCACAGGGGTACACAGATACGCAGTATTTT
TRBJ2-1	few	TRBV7-2	TRBD2	CASSLVGTSGGIF	TGTGCCAGCAGCTTGGTGGGTACTAGCGGGGGTATTTTC
TRBJ2-7	few	TRBV7-2	TRBD1	CASSPRYRGRTYEQYF	TGTGCCAGCAGCCCACGCTACAGGGGGCGAACCTACGAGCAGTACTTC
TRBJ2-6	-	TRBV19	-	CASSGSYSGANVLTF	TGTGCCAGTAGTGGCAGCTACTCTGGGGCCAACGTCCTGACTTTC
TRBJ2-1	-	TRBV6-2/TRBV6-3	TRBD1	CASRPLTGDNEQFF	TGTGCCAGCAGGCCCCTGACAGGGGATAATGAGCAGTTCTTC
TRBJ2-1	-	TRBV28	TRBD1	CASSHFGQGPVNEQFF	TGTGCCAGCAGCCACTTCGGACAGGGCCCCGTCAATGAGCAGTTCTTC
TRBJ1-1	-	TRBV6-2/TRBV6-3	TRBD1	CASRTGTGGGTEAFF	TGTGCCAGCAGAACCGGGACAGGGGGCGGGACTGAAGCTTTCTTT
TRBJ2-7	many	TRBV7-2	TRBD1	CASSLGQGGYEQYF	TGTGCCAGCAGCTTAGGACAGGGCGGTTACGAGCAGTACTTC
TRBJ1-6	-	TRBV25-1	-	CASSARPDNSPLHF	TGTGCCAGCAGTGCTCGACCCGATAATTCACCCCTCCACTTT
TRBJ2-7	-	TRBV7-2	TRBD2	CASSKPSGGTIHEQYF	TGTGCCAGCAGCAAACCTAGCGGGGGTACTATCCACGAGCAGTACTTC
TRBJ2-5	-	TRBV20-1	-	CSARDLRVHQETQYF	TGCAGTGCTAGAGATCTACGGGTACACCAAGAGACCCAGTACTTC
TRBJ2-1	-	TRBV7-7	TRBD1	CASSLARTGRNEQFF	TGTGCCAGCAGCTTAGCTCGGACAGGACGGAATGAGCAGTTCTTC
TRBJ1-3	-	TRBV12-3/TRBV12-4	-	CASRGPGSTIYF	TGTGCCAGCAGAGGGCCCGGGTCCACCATATATTTT
TRBJ1-3	few	TRBV27	TRBD1	CASSNTGGSGNTIYF	TGTGCCAGCAGTAACACAGGGGGCTCTGGAAACACCATATATTTT
TRBJ2-5	-	TRBV15	-	CATSRGGETQYF	TGTGCCACCAGCAGAGGAGGGGAGACCCAGTACTTC
TRBJ1-1	-	TRBV7-3	-	CASSLTPSGTEAFF	TGTGCCAGCAGCTTGACTCCAAGTGGGACTGAAGCTTTCTTT
TRBJ2-2	few	TRBV10-3	-	CAISDGIPNTGELFF	TGTGCCATCAGTGACGGTATACCGAACACCGGGGAGCTGTTTTTT
TRBJ2-5	-	TRBV28	-	CASTGNLQETQYF	TGTGCCAGCACCGGGAACCTACAAGAGACCCAGTACTTC
TRBJ2-1	few	TRBV11-3	-	CASSLGEGASSYNEQFF	TGTGCCAGCAGCTTAGGCGAAGGGGCGTCCTCCTACAATGAGCAGTTCTTC
TRBJ1-6	-	TRBV5-5	-	CASSLLWSGSYNSPLHF	TGTGCCAGCAGCCTACTCTGGTCGGGCTCCTATAATTCACCCCTCCACTTT
TRBJ1-2	-	TRBV30	-	CAWTTDMTRRGYTF	TGTGCCTGGACTACGGACATGACAAGGAGAGGCTACACCTTC
TRBJ1-3	many	TRBV12-3/TRBV12-4	-	CASSLSGSGNTIYF	TGTGCCAGCAGTTTGAGTGGATCTGGAAACACCATATATTTT
TRBJ2-3	few	TRBV12-3/TRBV12-4	-	CASSLVSPTDTQYF	TGTGCCAGCAGTTTGGTCAGCCCCACAGATACGCAGTATTTT